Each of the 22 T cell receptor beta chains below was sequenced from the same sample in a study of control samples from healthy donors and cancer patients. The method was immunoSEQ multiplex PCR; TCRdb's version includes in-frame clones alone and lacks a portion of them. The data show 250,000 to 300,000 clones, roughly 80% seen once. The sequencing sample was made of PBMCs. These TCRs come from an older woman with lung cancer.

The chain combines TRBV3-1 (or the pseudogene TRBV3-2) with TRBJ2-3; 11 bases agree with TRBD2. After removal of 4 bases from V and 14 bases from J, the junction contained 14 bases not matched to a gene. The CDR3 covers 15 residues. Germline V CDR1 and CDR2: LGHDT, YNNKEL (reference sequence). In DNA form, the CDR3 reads TGTGCCAGCAGCCTCCAAGGAAGGACTAGCGGGTCTCGGTATTTT. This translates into CASSLQGRTSGSRYF.

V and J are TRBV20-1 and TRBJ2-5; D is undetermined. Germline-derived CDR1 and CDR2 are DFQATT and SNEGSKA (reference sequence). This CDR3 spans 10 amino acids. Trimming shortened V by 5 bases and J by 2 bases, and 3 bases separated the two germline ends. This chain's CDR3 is CSARQETQYF. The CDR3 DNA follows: TGCAGTGCTCGACAAGAGACCCAGTACTTC.

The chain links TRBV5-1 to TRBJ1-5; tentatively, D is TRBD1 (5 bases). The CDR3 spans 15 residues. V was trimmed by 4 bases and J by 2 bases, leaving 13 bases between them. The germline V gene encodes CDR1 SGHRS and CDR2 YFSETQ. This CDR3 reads CASSPVGGGNQPQHF. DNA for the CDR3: TGCGCCAGCAGCCCCGTGGGGGGTGGCAATCAGCCCCAGCATTTT. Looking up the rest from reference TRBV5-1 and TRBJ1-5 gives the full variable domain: KAGVTQTPRYLIKTRGQQVTLSCSPISGHRSVSWYQQTPGQGLQFLFEYFSETQRNKGNFPGRFSGRQFSNSRSEMNVSTLELGDSALYLCASSPVGGGNQPQHFGDGTRLSIL.

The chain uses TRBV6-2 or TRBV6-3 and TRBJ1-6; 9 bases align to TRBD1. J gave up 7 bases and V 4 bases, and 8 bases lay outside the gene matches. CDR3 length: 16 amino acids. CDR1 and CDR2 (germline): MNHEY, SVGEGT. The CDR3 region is CASSFPHRGRNSPLHF. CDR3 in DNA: TGTGCCAGCAGTTTTCCCCACAGGGGGCGAAATTCACCCCTCCACTTT.

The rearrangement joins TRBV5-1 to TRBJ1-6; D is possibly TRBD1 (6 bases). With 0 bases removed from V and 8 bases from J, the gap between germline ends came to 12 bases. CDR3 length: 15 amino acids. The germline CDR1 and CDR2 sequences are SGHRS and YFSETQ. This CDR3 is CASSLEAGAYSPLHF. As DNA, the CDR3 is TGCGCCAGCAGCTTGGAGGCAGGGGCGTATTCACCCCTCCACTTT.

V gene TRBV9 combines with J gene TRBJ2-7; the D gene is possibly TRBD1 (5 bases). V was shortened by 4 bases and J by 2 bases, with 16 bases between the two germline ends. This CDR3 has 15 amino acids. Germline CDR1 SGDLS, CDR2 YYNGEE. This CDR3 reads CASSPPGDRTYEQYF. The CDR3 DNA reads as TGTGCCAGCAGCCCCCCCGGAGACAGAACCTACGAGCAGTACTTC.

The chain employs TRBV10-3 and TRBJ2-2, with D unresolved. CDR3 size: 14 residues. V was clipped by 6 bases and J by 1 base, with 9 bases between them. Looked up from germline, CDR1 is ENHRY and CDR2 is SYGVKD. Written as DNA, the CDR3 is TGTGCCATCAGAGAGACGGGGAACACCGGGGAGCTGTTTTTT. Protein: CAIRETGNTGELFF.

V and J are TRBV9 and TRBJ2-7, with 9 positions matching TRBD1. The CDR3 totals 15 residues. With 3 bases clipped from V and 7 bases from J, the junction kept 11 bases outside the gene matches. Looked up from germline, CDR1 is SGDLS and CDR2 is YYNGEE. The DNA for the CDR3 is TGTGCCAGCAGCGACTACCCGGGACAGGGTAATGAGCAGTACTTC. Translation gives CASSDYPGQGNEQYF.

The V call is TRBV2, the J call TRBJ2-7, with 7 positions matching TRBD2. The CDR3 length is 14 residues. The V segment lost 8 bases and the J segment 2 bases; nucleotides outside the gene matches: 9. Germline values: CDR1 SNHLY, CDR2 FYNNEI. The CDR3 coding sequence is TGTGCCAGCCGGGGCGGGAGAATCACCTACGAGCAGTACTTC. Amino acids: CASRGGRITYEQYF.

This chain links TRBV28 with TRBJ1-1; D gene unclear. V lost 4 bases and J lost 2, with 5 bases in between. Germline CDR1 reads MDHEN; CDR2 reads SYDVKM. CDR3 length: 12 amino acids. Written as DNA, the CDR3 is TGTGCCAGCAGTTGGGGTAACACTGAAGCTTTCTTT. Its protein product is CASSWGNTEAFF.

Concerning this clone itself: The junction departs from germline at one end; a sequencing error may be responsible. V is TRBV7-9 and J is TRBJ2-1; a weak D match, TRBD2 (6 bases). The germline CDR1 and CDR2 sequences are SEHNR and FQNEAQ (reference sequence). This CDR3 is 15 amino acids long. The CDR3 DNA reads TGTGCCACCAGCGGGTTGGCGGGATCTCGGGATGAGCAGTTCTTC. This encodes CATSGLAGSRDEQFF.

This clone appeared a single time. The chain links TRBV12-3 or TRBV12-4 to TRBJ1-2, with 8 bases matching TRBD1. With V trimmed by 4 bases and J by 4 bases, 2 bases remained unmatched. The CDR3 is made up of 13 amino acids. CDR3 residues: CASSSGQGYGYTF. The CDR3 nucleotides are TGTGCCAGCAGTTCCGGACAGGGCTATGGCTACACCTTC.

CDR3 loop: CASSPIIRDRAGNTIYF. For the CDR3, the DNA is TGTGCCAGCAGCCCCATAATCAGGGACAGAGCTGGAAACACCATATATTTT. The chain recombines TRBV11-2 with TRBJ1-3, with 7 bases lining up with TRBD1. Trimming at V came to 5 bases and at J to 2 bases, leaving 12 bases not matched to a gene. From germline, CDR1 is SGHAT and CDR2 FQNNGV. The CDR3 sequence is 17 residues long.

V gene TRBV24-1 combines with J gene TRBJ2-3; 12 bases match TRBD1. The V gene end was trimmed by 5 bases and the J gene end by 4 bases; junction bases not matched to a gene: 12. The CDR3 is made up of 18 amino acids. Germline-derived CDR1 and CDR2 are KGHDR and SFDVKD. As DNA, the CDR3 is TGTGCCACCAGTGCCTCTTTGGGCGGGACAGGGGGCCCAGATACGCAGTATTTT. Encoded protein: CATSASLGGTGGPDTQYF.

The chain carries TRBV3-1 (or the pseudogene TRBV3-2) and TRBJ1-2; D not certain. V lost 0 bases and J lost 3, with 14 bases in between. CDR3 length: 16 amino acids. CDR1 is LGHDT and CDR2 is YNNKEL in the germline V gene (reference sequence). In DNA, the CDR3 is TGTGCCAGCAGCCAAGAATGGGCAGGTAGTGACTATGGCTACACCTTC. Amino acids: CASSQEWAGSDYGYTF.

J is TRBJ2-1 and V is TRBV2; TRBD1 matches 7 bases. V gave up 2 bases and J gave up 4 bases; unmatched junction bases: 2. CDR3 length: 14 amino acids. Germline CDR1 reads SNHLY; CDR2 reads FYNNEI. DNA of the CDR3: TGTGCCAGCAGTGAACTGGACAGGTACAATGAGCAGTTCTTC. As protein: CASSELDRYNEQFF. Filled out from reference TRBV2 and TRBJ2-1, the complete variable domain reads EPEVTQTPSHQVTQMGQEVILRCVPISNHLYFYWYRQILGQKVEFLVSFYNNEISEKSEIFDDQFSVERPDGSNFTLKIRSTKLEDSAMYFCASSELDRYNEQFFGPGTRLTVL.

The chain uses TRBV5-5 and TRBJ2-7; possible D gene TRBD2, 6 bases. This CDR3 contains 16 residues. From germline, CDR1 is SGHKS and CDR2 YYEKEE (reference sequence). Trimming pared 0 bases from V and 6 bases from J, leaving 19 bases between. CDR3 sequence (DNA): TGTGCCAGCAGCTTGGCCTTACTAGCCGGGGGAGGCGAGCAGTACTTC. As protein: CASSLALLAGGGEQYF.

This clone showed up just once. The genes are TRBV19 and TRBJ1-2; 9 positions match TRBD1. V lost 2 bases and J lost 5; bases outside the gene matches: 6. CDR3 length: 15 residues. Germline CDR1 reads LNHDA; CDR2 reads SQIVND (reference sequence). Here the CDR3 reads CASSIKGTGRYGYTF. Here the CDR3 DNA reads TGTGCCAGTAGTATAAAAGGGACAGGGCGGTATGGCTACACCTTC.

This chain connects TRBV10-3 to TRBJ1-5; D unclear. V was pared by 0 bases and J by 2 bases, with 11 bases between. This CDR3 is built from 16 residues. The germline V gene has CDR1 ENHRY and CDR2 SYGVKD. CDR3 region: CAISESLGGGNQPQHF. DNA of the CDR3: TGTGCCATCAGTGAGTCTTTGGGTGGGGGCAATCAGCCCCAGCATTTT.

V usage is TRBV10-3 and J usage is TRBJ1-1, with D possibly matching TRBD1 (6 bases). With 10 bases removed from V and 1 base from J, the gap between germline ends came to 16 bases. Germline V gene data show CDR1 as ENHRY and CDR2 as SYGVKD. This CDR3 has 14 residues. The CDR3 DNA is TGTGCCACCGGAGGGGGGCGAGGGAACACTGAAGCTTTCTTT. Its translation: CATGGGRGNTEAFF.

The CDR3 DNA is TGTGCCAGTAGTATAAACGACCGGAACACTGAAGCTTTCTTT. As protein: CASSINDRNTEAFF. The rearrangement joins TRBV19 to TRBJ1-1, with unresolved D. The germline V gene has CDR1 LNHDA and CDR2 SQIVND (reference sequence). Trimming stripped 2 bases from V and 1 base from J, with 8 bases between. The CDR3 extends over 14 amino acids.

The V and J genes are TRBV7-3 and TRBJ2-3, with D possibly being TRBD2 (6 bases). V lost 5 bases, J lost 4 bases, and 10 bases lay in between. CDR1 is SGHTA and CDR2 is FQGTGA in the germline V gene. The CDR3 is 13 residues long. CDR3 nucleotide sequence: TGTGCCAGCAGCGACGGAGGGGCAGATACGCAGTATTTT. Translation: CASSDGGADTQYF.